This T cell receptor beta chain came from a study of cytomegalovirus exposure and HLA in healthy donors. Whole-study findings and limits: The authors listed approximately 160 TCR beta chains as cytomegalovirus-associated. CMV serostatus was the sole immune exposure information available. Specificity for CMV antigens was confirmed in vitro for a few of the CMV-associated chains. With high specificity and sensitivity, the classifier reportedly diagnosed cytomegalovirus status.

Trimming took off 0 bases at V and 9 bases at J, with 6 bases between the two ends. The CDR3 is 12 residues long. CDR1 is ENHRY, CDR2 SYGVKD, per germline. Details on this clone: As yet, its antigen is unknown.

Primers included in the PCR were 60 Vbeta and 13 Jbeta primers. Method: immunoSEQ multiplex PCR; TCRdb's copy keeps in-frame clones and lacks some. The table has over 200,000 clones, approximately 80% seen once; the top ten hold approximately 3.9%. This chain links TRBV10-3 with TRBJ2-4; D ambiguous. Sequenced material: PBMCs. The receptor comes from a male donor in good health and CMV-seronegative. The CDR3 spells CAISESLLIQYF. The DNA of the CDR3 is TGTGCCATCAGTGAGTCTCTCCTCATTCAGTACTTC.